These T cell receptor beta chains were read from a single sample in a study of identical twins. TCRdb reprocessed the 5' RACE reads with MiXCR, giving one entry per CDR3 protein. The sample shows 250,000 to 300,000 distinct CDR3 sequences, roughly 8% of them seen only once. This sample was shared with a second study, whose subject was yellow fever vaccine responses in identical twins.

Specimen: CD8+ T cells sorted from blood. Every receptor here comes from a woman aged 18-35 years in good health. Both conserved end residues are part of each CDR3. The D gene is left open where the match is weak. For some rows the clone size is stated as once, few or many, or as a class when expanded; others skip it.

V	J	size	D	DNA	CDR3
TRBV20-1	TRBJ2-7	-	-	TGCAGTGCTGAGATGGGGACAAACAACTACGAGCAGTACTTC	CSAEMGTNNYEQYF
TRBV29-1	TRBJ2-1	many	-	TGCAGCGTTGAAGATCTTCCGGCAGATTACTCCTACAATGAGCAGTTCTTC	CSVEDLPADYSYNEQFF
TRBV5-6	TRBJ2-1	few	-	TGTGCCAGCAGCTTTTGGGTCGCATACAATGAGCAGTTCTTC	CASSFWVAYNEQFF
TRBV29-1	TRBJ2-1	many	-	TGCAGCGTTGAAATGGACAGATACAATGAGCAGTTCTTC	CSVEMDRYNEQFF
TRBV6-4	TRBJ2-1	many	-	TGTGCCAGCAGTGACTCCCAGGGGGGCAATGAGCAGTTCTTC	CASSDSQGGNEQFF
TRBV6-2/TRBV6-3	TRBJ2-1	many	TRBD1	TGTGCCAGCAGTTACCACCGGGACAGGGACGTCAATGAGCAGTTCTTC	CASSYHRDRDVNEQFF
TRBV28	TRBJ2-3	-	TRBD1	TGTGCCAGCAGCCCTCCGACAGGGGTGGGTACAGATACGCAGTATTTT	CASSPPTGVGTDTQYF
TRBV6-2/TRBV6-3	TRBJ1-1	many	-	TGTGCCAGCAGTTACGCCGGGGGGAACACTGAAGCTTTCTTT	CASSYAGGNTEAFF
TRBV21-1	TRBJ2-7	-	-	TGTGCCAGCAGCGGGCTACCCTACGAGCAGTACTTC	CASSGLPYEQYF
TRBV29-1	TRBJ2-3	many	TRBD2	TGCAGCGTTGAGACTAGCGGGAGTTGGGATACGCAGTATTTT	CSVETSGSWDTQYF
TRBV15	TRBJ2-7	-	TRBD1	TGTGCCACCACCCCTGAGAGGACAGGAAACCCCTACGAGCAGTACTTC	CATTPERTGNPYEQYF
TRBV10-3	TRBJ2-7	-	TRBD1	TGTGCCATCAGTAACGGGACAGCCTCAACCCCCTCCTACGAGCAGTACTTC	CAISNGTASTPSYEQYF
TRBV6-5	TRBJ2-1	few	TRBD2	TGTGCCAGCAGTTACTCGAGGGCTAGCGGGGTTTCTGAGCAGTTCTTC	CASSYSRASGVSEQFF
TRBV3-1	TRBJ2-7	few	TRBD1	TGTGCCAGCAGCCAAGAGTTCCCTGGGACAGGGGGGCCCTACGAGCAGTACTTC	CASSQEFPGTGGPYEQYF
TRBV6-5	TRBJ2-2	few	TRBD1	TGTGCCAGCAGTTACTTTGACAGGGTCGGAGCCGGGGAGCTGTTTTTT	CASSYFDRVGAGELFF
TRBV20-1	TRBJ2-1	-	TRBD2	TGCAGTGCTAACGAACCGGGACTAGCGGGAGGGTTCCTCAGTTACAATGAGCAGTTCTTC	CSANEPGLAGGFLSYNEQFF
TRBV20-1	TRBJ1-1	few	TRBD1	TGCAGTGCTAGGTCCGGGACAGGTGAAGCTTTCTTT	CSARSGTGEAFF
TRBV21-1	TRBJ2-7	few	-	TGTGCCAGCAGCAACCTACCCCCGGGACAGGTGGCCCTCACCTACGAGCAGTACTTC	CASSNLPPGQVALTYEQYF
TRBV7-2	TRBJ2-2	-	-	TGTGCCAGCAGCTCCGACATACAAACTAGGGACACCGGGGAGCTGTTTTTT	CASSSDIQTRDTGELFF
TRBV6-5	TRBJ2-7	few	TRBD2	TGTGCCAGCAGTTCTAGTAGCGGGGGTAACCTCTACGAGCAGTACTTC	CASSSSSGGNLYEQYF
TRBV6-4	TRBJ2-3	few	-	TGTGCCAGCAGTGAAGGCCACACCGACACAGATACGCAGTATTTT	CASSEGHTDTDTQYF
TRBV3-1	TRBJ1-5	few	-	TGTGCCAGCAGCGCGATTGGGGATAGCAATCAGCCCCAGCATTTT	CASSAIGDSNQPQHF
TRBV2	TRBJ2-7	-	TRBD2	TGTGCCAGCATTCCTGCAGCGGGAGCCCACGAGCAGTACTTC	CASIPAAGAHEQYF
TRBV4-1	TRBJ2-7	-	TRBD1	TGCGCCAGCAGCCAGGAAGACAGGGCCTACGAGCAGTACTTC	CASSQEDRAYEQYF
TRBV29-1	TRBJ2-3	many	-	TGCAGCGTTGAAGACGAGGAAGGGGCTTTATGGACAGATACGCAGTATTTT	CSVEDEEGALWTDTQYF
TRBV10-2	TRBJ2-1	-	TRBD2	TGCGCCAGCAGTGAGGCGGGGGGGCGGTACAATGAGCAGTTCTTC	CASSEAGGRYNEQFF
TRBV12-3/TRBV12-4	TRBJ2-7	many	TRBD2	TGTGCCAGCAGTCCCGGGACTAGCCCCTACGAGCAGTACTTC	CASSPGTSPYEQYF
TRBV4-3	TRBJ2-1	many	TRBD2	TGCGCCAGCAGCCAAGGGTATAGCGGGAGTTACAATGAGCAGTTCTTC	CASSQGYSGSYNEQFF
TRBV20-1	TRBJ2-7	few	TRBD2	TGCAGTGCTTTTAGCGGGGGGGACTACGAGCAGTACTTC	CSAFSGGDYEQYF
TRBV4-1	TRBJ2-1	many	TRBD2	TGCGCCAGCAGCCCAGGACTAGCCGATGAGCAGTTCTTC	CASSPGLADEQFF
TRBV28	TRBJ2-7	few	TRBD1	TGTGCCAGCAGTATAAAGACAGGGGGCCACGAGCAGTACTTC	CASSIKTGGHEQYF
TRBV10-3	TRBJ2-2	-	-	TGTGCCATCAGCTTCGAGAACACCGGGGAGCTGTTTTTT	CAISFENTGELFF
TRBV9	TRBJ2-1	few	TRBD2	TGTGCCAGCAGCGGAGGGAGCGGGGGGCTCCGTGAGCAGTTCTTC	CASSGGSGGLREQFF
TRBV28	TRBJ1-5	few	TRBD1	TGTGCCAGCAGGCCCACGACAGGGGGAGGTCAGCCCCAGCATTTT	CASRPTTGGGQPQHF
TRBV6-2/TRBV6-3	TRBJ2-1	-	TRBD1	TGTGCCAGCAGCTACCCTAAAACCGGGACAGGACCCCTAAATGAGCAGTTCTTC	CASSYPKTGTGPLNEQFF
TRBV12-5	TRBJ2-1	many	TRBD2	TGTGCTAGTGGTTTTCCTAGCGGATATGAGCAGTTCTTC	CASGFPSGYEQFF
TRBV27	TRBJ2-7	few	-	TGTGCCAGCAGTTTACTAGCTCCTAGCTACGAGCAGTACTTC	CASSLLAPSYEQYF
TRBV24-1	TRBJ2-3	few	-	TGTGCCACCAGTGATTTGGCGGGCCCGGCGGGTACGCAGTATTTT	CATSDLAGPAGTQYF
TRBV2	TRBJ2-7	-	-	TGTGCCAGCAGTGAATCGGTGGGGGCTGGTTACGAGCAGTACTTC	CASSESVGAGYEQYF
TRBV5-1	TRBJ2-2	many	-	TGCGCCAGCAGCTTGGCCTATCGTCGCGACAGTAACACCGGGGAGCTGTTTTTT	CASSLAYRRDSNTGELFF
TRBV28	TRBJ1-5	many	-	TGTGCCAGCAGTTTTCTTAAGGGGCAGAGCAATCAGCCCCAGCATTTT	CASSFLKGQSNQPQHF
TRBV14	TRBJ2-1	many	-	TGTGCCAGCAGCCAAGACGGATGGAAAGGGAACGATGAGCAGTTCTTC	CASSQDGWKGNDEQFF
TRBV6-5	TRBJ2-5	many	TRBD2	TGTGCCAGCAGTTCGGATCGGGGGGGCGCACCCCAAGAGACCCAGTACTTC	CASSSDRGGAPQETQYF
TRBV24-1	TRBJ1-1	many	-	TGTGCCACCAGGAACCGGGAATCCGAGTCGTCTGAAGCTTTCTTT	CATRNRESESSEAFF